This T cell receptor beta chain was recorded in a study of tumor-infiltrating lymphocytes in localized non-small cell lung cancer. Overall study context: The cohort mixed smokers and never-smokers, several histologies, and some post-neoadjuvant-chemotherapy samples. From each patient, both tumor and uninvolved lung, non-adjacent to tumor, were sampled.

The repertoire was sequenced with immunoSEQ multiplex PCR; TCRdb's copy has only in-frame clones and lacks some. The sample consists of over 2,500 clones, around 45% of them appearing once. Input material: uninvolved lung tissue not adjacent to the tumor. The origin of this receptor is a human donor with non-small cell lung cancer.

The CDR3 DNA follows: TGCGCCAGCAGCCAGGCCCATTCCAGGGAAGAGACCCAGTACTTC. Translating gives CASSQAHSREETQYF. The chain has TRBV4-1 and TRBJ2-5; weak D call: TRBD1 (5 bases). This CDR3 contains 15 residues. Looked up from germline, CDR1 is MGHRA and CDR2 is YSYEKL. V was shortened by 3 bases and J by 3 bases, with 14 bases between the two germline ends.